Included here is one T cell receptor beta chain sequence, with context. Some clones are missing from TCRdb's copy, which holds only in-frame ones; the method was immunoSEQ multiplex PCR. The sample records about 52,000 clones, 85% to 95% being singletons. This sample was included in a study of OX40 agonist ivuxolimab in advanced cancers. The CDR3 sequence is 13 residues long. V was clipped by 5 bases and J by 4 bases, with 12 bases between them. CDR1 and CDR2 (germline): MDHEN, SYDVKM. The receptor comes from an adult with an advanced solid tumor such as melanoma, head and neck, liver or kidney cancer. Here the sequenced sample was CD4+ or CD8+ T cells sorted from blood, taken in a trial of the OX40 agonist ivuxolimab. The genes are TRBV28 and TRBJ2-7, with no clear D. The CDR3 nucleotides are TGTGCCAGCAGTCAGAGAGGCCGGTACGAGCAGTACTTC. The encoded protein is CASSQRGRYEQYF.